This T cell receptor beta chain was sequenced for a study of blood T cells in healthy people across ages. Whole-study findings and limits: Shifts in expanded clonotypes may have been confounded by donor CMV status, which was unknown. Observed TCR beta diversity per million T cells went down as age went up. This fall followed a roughly linear course with age.

It was with a sample-barcoded 5' primer and a J-beta primer mix that a second PCR of roughly 7 to 11 cycles was run. Each cDNA molecule was tagged by a template-switch adaptor with 12 random nucleotides. TCRdb analysed the 5' RACE reads with MiXCR anew, one entry per CDR3 protein. The profile shows around 900,000 distinct CDR3 sequences, about 53% of them singletons. The germline V gene has CDR1 MGHRA and CDR2 YSYEKL. The CDR3 is 16 amino acids. With V trimmed by 0 bases and J by 5 bases, 7 bases remained unmatched. There were healthy Caucasian individuals from Russia, aged 6 to 90, serving as donors. In this sample, this clonotype turned up a few times. The target antigen is unknown.

The sequence derives from a woman aged 55-69 years in good health. V usage is TRBV4-1 and J usage is TRBJ2-7; TRBD1 matches 10 bases. Sequences were obtained from blood. The CDR3 loop reads CASSQDWGQGFHEQYF. Written as DNA, the CDR3 is TGCGCCAGCAGCCAAGATTGGGGACAGGGGTTCCACGAGCAGTACTTC.